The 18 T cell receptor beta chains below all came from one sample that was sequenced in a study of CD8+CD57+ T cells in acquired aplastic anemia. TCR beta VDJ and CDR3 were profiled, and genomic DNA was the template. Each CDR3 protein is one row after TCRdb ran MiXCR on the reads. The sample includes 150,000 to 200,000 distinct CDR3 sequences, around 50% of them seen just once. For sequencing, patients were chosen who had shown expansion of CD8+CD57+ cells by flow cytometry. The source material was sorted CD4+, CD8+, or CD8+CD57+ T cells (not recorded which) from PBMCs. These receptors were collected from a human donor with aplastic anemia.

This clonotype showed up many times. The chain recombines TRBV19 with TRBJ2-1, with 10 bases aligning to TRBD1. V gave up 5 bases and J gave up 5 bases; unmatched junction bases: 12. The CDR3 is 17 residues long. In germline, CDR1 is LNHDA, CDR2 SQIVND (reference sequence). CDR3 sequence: CASSPPPTGGRNNEQFF. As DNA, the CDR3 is TGTGCCAGTAGTCCTCCCCCGACAGGGGGCAGGAACAATGAGCAGTTCTTC.

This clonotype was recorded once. In nucleotides, the CDR3 is TGCAGTGCTTGGGACAGTAATCAGCCCCAGCATTTT. Translation gives CSAWDSNQPQHF. The gene calls are TRBV20-1 and TRBJ1-5; TRBD1 agrees at 7 bases. Germline V lookup: CDR1 DFQATT, CDR2 SNEGSKA (reference sequence). This CDR3 has 12 amino acids. V shed 5 bases, J shed 4 bases, and the junction held 2 bases outside the gene matches.

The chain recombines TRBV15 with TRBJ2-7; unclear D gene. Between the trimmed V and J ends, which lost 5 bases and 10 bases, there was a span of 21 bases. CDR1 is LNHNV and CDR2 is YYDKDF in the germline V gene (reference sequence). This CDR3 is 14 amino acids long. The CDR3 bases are TGTGCCACCAGCTTAGAAGGTGGGAAATTGGCCCAGTACTTC. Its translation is CATSLEGGKLAQYF.

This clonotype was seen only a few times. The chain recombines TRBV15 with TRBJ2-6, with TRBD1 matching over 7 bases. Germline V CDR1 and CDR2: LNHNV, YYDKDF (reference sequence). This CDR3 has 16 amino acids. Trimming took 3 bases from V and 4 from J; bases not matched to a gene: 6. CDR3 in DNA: TGTGCCACCAGCAGGGACAGGTGGGGCGGGGCCAACGTCCTGACTTTC. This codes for CATSRDRWGGANVLTF.

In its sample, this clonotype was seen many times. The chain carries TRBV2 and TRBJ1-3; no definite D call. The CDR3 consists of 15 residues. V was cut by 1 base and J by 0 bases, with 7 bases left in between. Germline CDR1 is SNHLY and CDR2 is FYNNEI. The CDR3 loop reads CASSEEGISGNTIYF. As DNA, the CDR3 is TGTGCCAGCAGTGAAGAGGGAATCTCTGGAAACACCATATATTTT. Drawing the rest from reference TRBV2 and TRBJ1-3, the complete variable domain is EPEVTQTPSHQVTQMGQEVILRCVPISNHLYFYWYRQILGQKVEFLVSFYNNEISEKSEIFDDQFSVERPDGSNFTLKIRSTKLEDSAMYFCASSEEGISGNTIYFGEGSWLTVV.

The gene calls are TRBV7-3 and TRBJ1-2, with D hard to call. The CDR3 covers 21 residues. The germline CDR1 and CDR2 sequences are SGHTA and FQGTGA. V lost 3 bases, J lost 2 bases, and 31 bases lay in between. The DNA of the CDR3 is TGTGCCAGCAGCTTTACCTATTACCCCGACGGGTATTCAGGAATCAACTATGGCTACACCTTC. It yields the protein CASSFTYYPDGYSGINYGYTF.

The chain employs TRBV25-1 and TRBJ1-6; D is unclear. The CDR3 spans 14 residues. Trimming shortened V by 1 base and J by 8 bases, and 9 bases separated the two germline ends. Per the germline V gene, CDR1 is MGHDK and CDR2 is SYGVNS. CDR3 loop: CASSESDPYSPLHF. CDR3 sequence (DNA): TGTGCCAGCAGTGAATCCGACCCGTATTCACCCCTCCACTTT. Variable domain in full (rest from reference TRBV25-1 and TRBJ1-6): EADIYQTPRYLVIGTGKKITLECSQTMGHDKMYWYQQDPGMELHLIHYSYGVNSTEKGDLSSESTVSRIRTEHFPLTLESARPSHTSQYLCASSESDPYSPLHFGNGTRLTVT.

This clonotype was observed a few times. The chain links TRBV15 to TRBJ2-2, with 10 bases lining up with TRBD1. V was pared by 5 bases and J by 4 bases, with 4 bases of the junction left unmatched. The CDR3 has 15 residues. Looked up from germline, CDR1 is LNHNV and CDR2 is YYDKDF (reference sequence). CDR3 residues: CATSSRTGGTGELFF. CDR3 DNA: TGTGCCACCAGCTCCAGGACAGGGGGCACCGGGGAGCTGTTTTTT. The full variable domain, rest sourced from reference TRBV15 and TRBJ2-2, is DAMVIQNPRYQVTQFGKPVTLSCSQTLNHNVMYWYQQKSSQAPKLLFHYYDKDFNNEADTPDNFQSRRPNTSFCFLDIRSPGLGDTAMYLCATSSRTGGTGELFFGEGSRLTVL.

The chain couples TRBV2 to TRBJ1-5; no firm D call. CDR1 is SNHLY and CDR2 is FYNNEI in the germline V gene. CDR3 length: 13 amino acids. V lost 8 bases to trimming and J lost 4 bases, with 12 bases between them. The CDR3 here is CASGFWENQPQHF. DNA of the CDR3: TGTGCCAGCGGGTTTTGGGAAAATCAGCCCCAGCATTTT.

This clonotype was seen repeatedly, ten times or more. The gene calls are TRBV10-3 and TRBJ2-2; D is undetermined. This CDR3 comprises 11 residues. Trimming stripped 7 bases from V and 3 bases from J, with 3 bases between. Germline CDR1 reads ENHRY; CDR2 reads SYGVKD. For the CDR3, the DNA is TGTGCCATCATGGACACCGGGGAGCTGTTTTTT. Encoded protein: CAIMDTGELFF.

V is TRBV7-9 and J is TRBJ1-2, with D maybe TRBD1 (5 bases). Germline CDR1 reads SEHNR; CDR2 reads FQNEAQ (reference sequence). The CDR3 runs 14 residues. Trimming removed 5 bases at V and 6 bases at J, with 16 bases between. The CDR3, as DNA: TGTGCCAGCAGCCGGGGGGAAGAGGGACATGGCTACACCTTC. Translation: CASSRGEEGHGYTF.

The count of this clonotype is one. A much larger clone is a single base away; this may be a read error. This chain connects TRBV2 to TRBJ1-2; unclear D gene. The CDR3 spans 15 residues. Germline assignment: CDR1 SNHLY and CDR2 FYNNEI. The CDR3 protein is CAGSFPVGGSYGYTF. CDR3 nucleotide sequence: TGTGCCGGCAGCTTCCCCGTCGGCGGGAGCTATGGCTACACCTTC.

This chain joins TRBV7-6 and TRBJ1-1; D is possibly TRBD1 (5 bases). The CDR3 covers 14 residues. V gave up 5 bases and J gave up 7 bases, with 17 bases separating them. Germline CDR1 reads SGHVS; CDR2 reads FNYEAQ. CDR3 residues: CASSVNTGGVEAFF. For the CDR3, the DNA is TGTGCCAGCAGCGTCAATACGGGGGGGGTTGAAGCTTTCTTT.

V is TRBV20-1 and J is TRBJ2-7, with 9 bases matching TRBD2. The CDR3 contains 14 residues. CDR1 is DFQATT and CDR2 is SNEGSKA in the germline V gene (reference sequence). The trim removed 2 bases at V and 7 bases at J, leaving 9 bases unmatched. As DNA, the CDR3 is TGCAGTGCTAGATCGGCTAGCGGGACTGGGGAGCAGTACTTC. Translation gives CSARSASGTGEQYF.

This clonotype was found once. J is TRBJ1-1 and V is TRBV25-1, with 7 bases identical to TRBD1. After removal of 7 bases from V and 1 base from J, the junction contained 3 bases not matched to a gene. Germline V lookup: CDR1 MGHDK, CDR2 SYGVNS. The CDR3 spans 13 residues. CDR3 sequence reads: CASTQGTNTEAFF. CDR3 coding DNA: TGTGCCAGCACACAGGGGACGAACACTGAAGCTTTCTTT.

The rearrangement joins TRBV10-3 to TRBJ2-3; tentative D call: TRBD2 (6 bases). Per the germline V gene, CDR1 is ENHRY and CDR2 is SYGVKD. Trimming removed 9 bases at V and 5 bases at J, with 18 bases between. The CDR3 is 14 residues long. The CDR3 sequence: CAIRPGLAIDTQYF. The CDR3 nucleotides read TGTGCCATACGTCCGGGACTTGCCATAGATACGCAGTATTTT.

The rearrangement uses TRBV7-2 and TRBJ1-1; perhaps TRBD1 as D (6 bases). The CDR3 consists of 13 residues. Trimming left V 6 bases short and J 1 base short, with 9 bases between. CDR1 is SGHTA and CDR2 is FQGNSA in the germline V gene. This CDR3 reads CASSGRGNTEAFF. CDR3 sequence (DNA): TGTGCCAGCAGTGGCAGGGGGAACACTGAAGCTTTCTTT.

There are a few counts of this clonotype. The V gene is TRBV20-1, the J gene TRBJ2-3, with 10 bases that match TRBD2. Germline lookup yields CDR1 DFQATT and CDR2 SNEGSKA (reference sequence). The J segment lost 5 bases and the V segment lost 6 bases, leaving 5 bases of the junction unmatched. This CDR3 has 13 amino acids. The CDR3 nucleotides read TGCAGTGCCAGACTAGCGGGCGAAGATACGCAGTATTTT. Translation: CSARLAGEDTQYF.